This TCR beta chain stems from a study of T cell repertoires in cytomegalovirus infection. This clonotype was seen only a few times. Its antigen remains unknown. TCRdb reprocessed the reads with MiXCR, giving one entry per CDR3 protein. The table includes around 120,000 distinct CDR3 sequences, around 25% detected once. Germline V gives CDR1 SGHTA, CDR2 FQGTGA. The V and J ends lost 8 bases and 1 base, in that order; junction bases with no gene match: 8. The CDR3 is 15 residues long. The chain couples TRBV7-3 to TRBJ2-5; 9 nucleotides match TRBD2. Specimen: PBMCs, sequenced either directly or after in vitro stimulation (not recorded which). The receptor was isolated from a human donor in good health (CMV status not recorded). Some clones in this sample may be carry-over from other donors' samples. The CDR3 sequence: CASAWASGVQETQYF. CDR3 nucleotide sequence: TGTGCCAGCGCGTGGGCTAGCGGGGTCCAAGAGACCCAGTACTTC.